This T cell receptor (beta chain) emerged from a study of T cells in Graves' hyperthyroidism and ophthalmopathy. RNA transcripts gave rise to amplified TCR beta CDR3 regions. TCR CDR3 underwent first-round RT-PCR with the HTBI primer set. Each CDR3 protein is one row after TCRdb ran MiXCR on the multiplex PCR reads. The sample lists hundreds of thousands of distinct CDR3 sequences, around 13% occurring once. CDR3 length: 14 amino acids. Germline V gene sequence: CDR1 MNHEY, CDR2 SMNVEV (reference sequence). Trimming stripped 4 bases from V and 0 bases from J, with 10 bases between. With respect to this clonotype: A much more abundant neighbour one base away suggests this may be a read error.

This TCR was recovered from a woman in her forties or fifties with Graves' ophthalmopathy. Sequencing used blood. The chain links TRBV27 to TRBJ2-7; D possibly matches TRBD1 or TRBD2 (6 bases each). CDR3 sequence: CASSSGAFSYEQYF. The CDR3 DNA sequence: TGTGCCAGCAGTTCGGGGGCCTTCTCCTACGAGCAGTACTTC.